A selection of T cell receptor beta chains follows, all from one sample in a study of blood T cell repertoires in COVID-19. Sequencing was performed with immunoSEQ multiplex PCR; in TCRdb, only in-frame clones are kept and a portion is missing. The sample includes 250,000 to 300,000 clones, around 92% of them seen just once. The specimen was peripheral blood. The receptors originated from a woman aged 25 to 39 with COVID-19, enrolled during active disease. Each CDR3 is given with its conserved first and last residue. A D gene is named only where the DNA matches it firmly. Size is omitted from some rows. Given values are once, few, many or a class for expanded clones.

TRBV7-8	TRBD2	TRBJ2-1	NA	TGTGCCAGCAGCCCCCGTTTGGTTAGCGGGGGTTCAGGGGGGCAGTTCTTC	CASSPRLVSGGSGGQFF
TRBV18	NA	TRBJ2-3	NA	TGTGCCAGCTCACTCACATATCGCACAGATACGCAGTATTTT	CASSLTYRTDTQYF
TRBV10-2	NA	TRBJ2-1	NA	TGCGCCAGCAGTGAAAGCGGCTCCTACAATGAGCAGTTCTTC	CASSESGSYNEQFF
TRBV11-2	TRBD1	TRBJ2-7	few	TGTGCCAGCAGCCCGCCAGGGGGCGGCGACGAGCAGTACTTC	CASSPPGGGDEQYF
TRBV15	TRBD1	TRBJ1-2	NA	TGTGCCACCAGCAGAGGGGACAGGGGGCAGTATGGCTACACCTTC	CATSRGDRGQYGYTF
TRBV4-1	TRBD1	TRBJ1-6	NA	TGCGCCAGCAGCCAGCAAGGACAGGGAAACTCACCCCTCCACTTT	CASSQQGQGNSPLHF
TRBV11-2	TRBD2	TRBJ2-5	NA	TGTGCCAGCAGCTTACCCCTAGGGAGGGGATTTCGGAAGACCCAGTACTTC	CASSLPLGRGFRKTQYF
TRBV3-1/TRBV3-2	NA	TRBJ2-5	NA	TGTGCCAGCAACTTTTGGGAGCAAGAGACCCAGTACTTC	CASNFWEQETQYF
TRBV5-4	TRBD2	TRBJ2-3	NA	TGTGCCAGCAGCTTTTTAGCGGGGGGGGGCAAGGAGCAGTATTTT	CASSFLAGGGKEQYF
TRBV2	TRBD1	TRBJ1-5	NA	TGTGCCAGCAGTGAATCGGGGACAGGGATTCAGCCCCAGCATTTT	CASSESGTGIQPQHF
TRBV19	NA	TRBJ2-1	NA	TGTGCCAGTAGTATAAACCCAGGGTTTGTTGAGCAGTTCTTC	CASSINPGFVEQFF
TRBV6-5	NA	TRBJ1-3	NA	TGTGCCAGCAGGGACAGCTCTGGAAACACCATATATTTT	CASRDSSGNTIYF
TRBV28	TRBD2	TRBJ2-1	NA	TGTGCCACCGCAGGCGCGGGGGGGCGTAATGAGCAGTTCTTC	CATAGAGGRNEQFF
TRBV20-1	NA	TRBJ1-2	NA	TGCAGTGCTAGTAACAGGATGAACTATGGCTACACCTTC	CSASNRMNYGYTF
TRBV29-1	TRBD1	TRBJ1-1	NA	TGCAGCGTGCCCTACAGGGGGGGGAACACTGAAGCTTTCTTT	CSVPYRGGNTEAFF
TRBV11-2	NA	TRBJ1-3	few	TGTGCCAGCAGCTCCTGGGACAACTCCGGCAACACCATATATTTT	CASSSWDNSGNTIYF
TRBV12-3/TRBV12-4	NA	TRBJ1-2	NA	TGTGCCAGCAGTTGGGCTCGCTATGGCTACACCTTC	CASSWARYGYTF
TRBV15	TRBD2	TRBJ2-7	NA	TGTGCCACCAGCGGAGGGACTAGCTTTAGTTACGAGCAGTACTTC	CATSGGTSFSYEQYF
TRBV12-3/TRBV12-4	NA	TRBJ2-1	NA	TGTGCCAGCAGAGGAGACCCACCCGAGCAGTTCTTC	CASRGDPPEQFF
TRBV21-1	NA	TRBJ2-5	NA	TGTGCCAGCAACCTGAAATGGGCGGGGCCTTGTCAAGAGACCCAGTACTTC	CASNLKWAGPCQETQYF
TRBV27	NA	TRBJ1-4	NA	TGTGCCAGCAGTCCATCGACGGGGGAACGTAATGAAAAACTGTTTTTT	CASSPSTGERNEKLFF
TRBV5-6	NA	TRBJ1-2	NA	TGTGCCAGCAGCTTGATAGAGGACTATGGCTACACCTTC	CASSLIEDYGYTF
TRBV10-3	NA	TRBJ1-3	NA	TGTGCCATCGGAACGGGGGGCGCAGGAAACACCATATATTTT	CAIGTGGAGNTIYF
TRBV3-1/TRBV3-2	NA	TRBJ1-5	few	TGTGCCAGCAGCCAAGCAGGCAGGGCAAATCAGCCCCAGCATTTT	CASSQAGRANQPQHF
TRBV6-5	TRBD1	TRBJ1-2	NA	TGTGCCAGCAGTTACCAGGGGGGCGTAGGCTATGGCTACACCTTC	CASSYQGGVGYGYTF
TRBV18	NA	TRBJ2-7	NA	TGTGCCAGCTCAACTGGGGCGGACGAGCAGTACTTC	CASSTGADEQYF
TRBV9	TRBD1	TRBJ2-3	NA	TGTGCCAGCAGCGCCCGGGACAGGGGGCATCTCACAGATACGCAGTATTTT	CASSARDRGHLTDTQYF
TRBV5-1	NA	TRBJ1-4	NA	TGCGCCAGCAGCTTGGTTCCGGGTAGTAATGAAAAACTGTTTTTT	CASSLVPGSNEKLFF
TRBV18	NA	TRBJ1-5	NA	TGTGCCAGCTCACACACCCCGGGGGAGTTTCAGCCCCAGCATTTT	CASSHTPGEFQPQHF
TRBV9	NA	TRBJ1-2	NA	TGTGCCAGCAGCTCTGCCGCCTATGTGGGCTACACCTTC	CASSSAAYVGYTF
TRBV6-1	NA	TRBJ2-7	NA	TGTGCCAGCAGTGATCCCCCCAACTCCTACGAGCAGTACTTC	CASSDPPNSYEQYF
TRBV15	NA	TRBJ1-2	NA	TGTGCCACCAGCGTGCTCGGGGGGCGCGGAGACTATGGCTACACCTTC	CATSVLGGRGDYGYTF
TRBV7-9	TRBD2	TRBJ2-5	NA	TGTGCCAGCAGCCTAGGACGGACTAGCGGGGGTCAAGAGACCCAGTACTTC	CASSLGRTSGGQETQYF
TRBV6-5	NA	TRBJ2-3	NA	TGTGCCAGCAGCAAGCGGGTGGTGGCCACAGATACGCAGTATTTT	CASSKRVVATDTQYF
TRBV10-1	NA	TRBJ1-2	NA	TGCGCCAGCAGTCCCCTTGTAGACTATGGCTACACCTTC	CASSPLVDYGYTF
TRBV27	NA	TRBJ1-4	NA	TGTGCCAGCAGTACTATAGGGGAAGAAGAAAAACTGTTTTTT	CASSTIGEEEKLFF
TRBV6-5	NA	TRBJ1-6	NA	TGTGCCAGCAGTTACAATAATAATTCACCCCTCCACTTT	CASSYNNNSPLHF
TRBV29-1	NA	TRBJ2-7	NA	TGCAGCGTTGAACCCACAGGGACCTACGAGCAGTACTTC	CSVEPTGTYEQYF
TRBV10-1	NA	TRBJ1-5	NA	TGCGCCACCGACAGGCTAAATCAGCCCCAGCATTTT	CATDRLNQPQHF
TRBV7-9	NA	TRBJ1-5	NA	TGTGCCAGCAGCTTGCCAGGGAATAGCAATCAGCCCCAGCATTTT	CASSLPGNSNQPQHF